This TCR beta chain was recovered during a study of T cell changes during pregnancy in multiple sclerosis. CDR3 length: 15 amino acids. Germline values: CDR1 KGHSH, CDR2 LQKENI. The V and J ends lost 1 base and 6 bases respectively, with 15 bases between them. Profiling relied on immunoSEQ multiplex PCR, and the TCRdb table lists in-frame clones only, not all of them. The top ten hold about 0.6% of the sample, which has tens of thousands of clones, around 92% seen once. The source was CD4+ T cells from peripheral blood mononuclear cells, collected after pregnancy. This rearrangement joins TRBV18 to TRBJ1-2, with D uncertain. The clonotype originates from a female donor with multiple sclerosis, enrolled in a pregnancy study. CDR3 nucleotides: TGTGCCAGCTCACCACTGATAGACATCTCCCATGGCTACACCTTC. Translated: CASSPLIDISHGYTF.